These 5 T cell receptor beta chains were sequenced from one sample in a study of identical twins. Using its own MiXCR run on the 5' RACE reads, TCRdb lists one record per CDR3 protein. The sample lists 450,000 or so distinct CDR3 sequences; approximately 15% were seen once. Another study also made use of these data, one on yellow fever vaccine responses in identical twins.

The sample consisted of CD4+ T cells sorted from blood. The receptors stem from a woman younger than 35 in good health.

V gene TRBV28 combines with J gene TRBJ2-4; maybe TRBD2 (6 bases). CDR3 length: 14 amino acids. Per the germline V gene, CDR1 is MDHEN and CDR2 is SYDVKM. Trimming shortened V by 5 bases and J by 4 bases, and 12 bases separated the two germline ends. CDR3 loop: CASSSTGGKNIQYF. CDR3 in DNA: TGTGCCAGCAGTAGCACTGGAGGGAAAAACATTCAGTACTTC. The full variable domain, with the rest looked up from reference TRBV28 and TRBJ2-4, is DVKVTQSSRYLVKRTGEKVFLECVQDMDHENMFWYRQDPGLGLRLIYFSYDVKMKEKGDIPEGYSVSREKKERFSLILESASTNQTSMYLCASSSTGGKNIQYFGAGTRLSVL.

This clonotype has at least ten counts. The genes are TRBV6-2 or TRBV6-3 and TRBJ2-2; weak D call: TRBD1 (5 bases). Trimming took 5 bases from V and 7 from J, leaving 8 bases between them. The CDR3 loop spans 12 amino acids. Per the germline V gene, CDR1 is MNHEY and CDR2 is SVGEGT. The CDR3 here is CASSRGGGELFF. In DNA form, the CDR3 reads TGTGCCAGCAGTAGGGGTGGCGGGGAGCTGTTTTTT.

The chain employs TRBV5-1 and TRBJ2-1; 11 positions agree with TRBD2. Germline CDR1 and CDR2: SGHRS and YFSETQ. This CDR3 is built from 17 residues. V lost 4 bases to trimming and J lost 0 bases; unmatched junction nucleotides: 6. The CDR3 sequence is CASSGGLAASSYNEQFF. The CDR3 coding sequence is TGCGCCAGCAGCGGGGGACTAGCGGCCAGCTCCTACAATGAGCAGTTCTTC.

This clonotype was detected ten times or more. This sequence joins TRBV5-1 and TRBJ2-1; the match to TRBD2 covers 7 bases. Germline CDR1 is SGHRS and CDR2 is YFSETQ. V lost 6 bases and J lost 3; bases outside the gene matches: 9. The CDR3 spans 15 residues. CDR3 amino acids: CASTPLAERYNEQFF. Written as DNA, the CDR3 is TGCGCCAGCACCCCGCTAGCGGAACGCTACAATGAGCAGTTCTTC.

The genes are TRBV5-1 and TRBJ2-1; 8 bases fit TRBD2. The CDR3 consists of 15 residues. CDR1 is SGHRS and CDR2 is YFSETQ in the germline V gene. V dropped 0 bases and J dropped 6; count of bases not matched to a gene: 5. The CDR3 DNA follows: TGCGCCAGCAGCTTGGCCGCCACTAGCGGCAATGAGCAGTTCTTC. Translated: CASSLAATSGNEQFF. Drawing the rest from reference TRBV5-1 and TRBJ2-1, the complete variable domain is KAGVTQTPRYLIKTRGQQVTLSCSPISGHRSVSWYQQTPGQGLQFLFEYFSETQRNKGNFPGRFSGRQFSNSRSEMNVSTLELGDSALYLCASSLAATSGNEQFFGPGTRLTVL.